Shown below are 20 T cell receptor beta chains from a single sample sequenced in a study of cytomegalovirus exposure and HLA in healthy donors. The PCR ran on 60 Vbeta and 13 Jbeta primers. TCRdb keeps only in-frame clones here, not all; method: immunoSEQ multiplex PCR. Found here are about 150,000 clones, roughly 78% of them singletons; the top ten hold roughly 6.3%. Sequenced material: PBMCs. These receptors were obtained from a man aged 50 to 60 in good health and CMV-seropositive.

The chain uses TRBV21-1 and TRBJ2-1; TRBD1 is the table's D call and was not checked against the DNA. TRBV21-1 is a known pseudogene. The CDR3 is made up of 17 amino acids. This CDR3 reads CASSTPMKVQGDNEQFF. The CDR3 DNA is TGTGCCAGCAGCACCCCAATGAAGGTCCAGGGGGACAATGAGCAGTTCTTC.

Only a few counts were recorded for this clone. The V gene is TRBV27, the J gene TRBJ2-7; D may be TRBD1 (5 bases). The V and J ends lost 10 bases and 6 bases respectively, with 25 bases between them. The CDR3 extends over 15 amino acids. The germline CDR1 and CDR2 sequences are MNHEY and SMNVEV (reference sequence). CDR3 DNA: TGTGCCACAAAAAAAATGGGGCTAGATGGTGGCGAGCAGTACTTC. Translated, it gives CATKKMGLDGGEQYF.

The CDR3 nucleotides read TGCAGCGTAGATTCCCAGGGGGCAGAGACCCAGTACTTC. Protein: CSVDSQGAETQYF. The V gene is TRBV29-1, the J gene TRBJ2-5; 8 bases line up with TRBD1. The CDR3 spans 13 residues. The germline gives CDR1 SQVTM, CDR2 ANQGSEA. V shed 6 bases, J shed 4 bases, and the junction held 7 bases outside the gene matches.

This chain uses TRBV10-3 with TRBJ1-2, with TRBD1 matching 9 bases. J lost 4 bases, V lost 2 bases, and 5 bases had no gene match. This CDR3 spans 15 amino acids. Germline CDR1 and CDR2: ENHRY and SYGVKD. The CDR3 DNA follows: TGTGCCATCAGTGAGGAACAGGGGGCTACCTATGGCTACACCTTC. Translation gives CAISEEQGATYGYTF.

The rearrangement links TRBV29-1 to TRBJ2-5; 9 bases match TRBD1. J lost 4 bases, V lost 7 bases, and 10 bases had no gene match. The CDR3 runs 14 residues. Germline V CDR1 and CDR2: SQVTM, ANQGSEA. DNA of the CDR3: TGCAGCGCGACTGGACAGGGGTGGGGAGAGACCCAGTACTTC. Its translation is CSATGQGWGETQYF.

This chain connects TRBV2 to TRBJ2-3; D not resolved. CDR1 is SNHLY and CDR2 is FYNNEI in the germline V gene. V dropped 6 bases and J dropped 3 bases, with 4 bases sitting between them. The CDR3 length is 11 residues. Written as DNA, the CDR3 is TGTGCCAGCAGGCGGACAGATACGCAGTATTTT. Protein sequence: CASRRTDTQYF.

This chain connects TRBV10-3 to TRBJ1-1; 8 bases match TRBD1. With 7 bases clipped from V and 4 bases from J, the junction kept 11 bases outside the gene matches. This CDR3 contains 15 residues. CDR1 and CDR2 from the germline V gene are ENHRY and SYGVKD. The chain's CDR3 is CAITSRQGASTEAFF. The DNA of the CDR3 is TGTGCCATCACGAGTCGGCAGGGGGCGAGCACTGAAGCTTTCTTT.

This chain uses TRBV7-8 with TRBJ2-1, with 11 bases that match TRBD2. The germline V gene encodes CDR1 SGHVS and CDR2 FQNEAQ. With 2 bases clipped from V and 8 bases from J, the junction kept 5 bases outside the gene matches. The CDR3 contains 15 residues. The DNA for the CDR3 is TGTGCCAGCAGCTTAATAGCGGGAGGGACCGATGAGCAGTTCTTC. This encodes CASSLIAGGTDEQFF.

The CDR3 DNA sequence: TGTGCCAGCAGCCGCCGACAGGGGAGGGAGACCCAGTACTTC. It yields the protein CASSRRQGRETQYF. The chain couples TRBV28 to TRBJ2-5; 8 nucleotides line up with TRBD1. CDR3 length: 14 amino acids. Germline V lookup: CDR1 MDHEN, CDR2 SYDVKM. After removal of 6 bases from V and 5 bases from J, the junction contained 8 bases not matched to a gene.

The chain carries TRBV19 and TRBJ2-6; the D is unclear. Germline CDR1 is LNHDA and CDR2 is SQIVND (reference sequence). V lost 3 bases, J lost 0 bases, and 6 bases lay in between. The CDR3 loop spans 15 amino acids. CDR3 sequence: CASSIFSSGANVLTF. CDR3 nucleotides: TGTGCCAGTAGTATTTTCAGCTCTGGGGCCAACGTCCTGACTTTC.

The chain links TRBV9 to TRBJ2-3; the match to TRBD2 covers 10 bases. V dropped 3 bases and J dropped 0; count of bases not matched to a gene: 7. Germline lookup yields CDR1 SGDLS and CDR2 YYNGEE. The CDR3 contains 17 residues. The CDR3 spells CASSGTSGYTSTDTQYF. CDR3 coding DNA: TGTGCCAGCAGCGGGACTAGCGGCTACACTAGCACAGATACGCAGTATTTT.

The chain joins TRBV5-1 to TRBJ2-4, with D possibly TRBD1 on 6 matching bases. Looked up from germline, CDR1 is SGHRS and CDR2 is YFSETQ. Between the trimmed V and J ends, which lost 0 bases and 8 bases, there was a span of 18 bases. This CDR3 is built from 16 residues. CDR3 nucleotides: TGCGCCAGCAGCTTGGGTCAGGGGCGTCGGTTTGACATTCAGTACTTC. This encodes CASSLGQGRRFDIQYF.

The chain joins TRBV5-1 to TRBJ2-2; 8 positions agree with TRBD1. Germline values: CDR1 SGHRS, CDR2 YFSETQ. The CDR3 is 14 amino acids. After removal of 4 bases from V and 8 bases from J, the junction contained 7 bases not matched to a gene. CDR3 residues: CASSAGQGRGELFF. The DNA for the CDR3 is TGCGCCAGCAGCGCCGGACAGGGTAGAGGGGAGCTGTTTTTT.

The chain has TRBV29-1 and TRBJ2-3; TRBD1 aligns across 8 bases. V shed 6 bases, J shed 2 bases, and the junction held 7 bases outside the gene matches. This CDR3 region has 14 residues. Per the germline V gene, CDR1 is SQVTM and CDR2 is ANQGSEA. The CDR3, as DNA: TGCAGCGTGGGGGACAGGAGGATCACAGATACGCAGTATTTT. It yields the protein CSVGDRRITDTQYF.

The gene calls are TRBV7-9 and TRBJ2-3; 11 nucleotides agree with TRBD2. This CDR3 has 15 residues. J lost 2 bases, V lost 3 bases, and 1 base had no gene match. Germline V lookup: CDR1 SEHNR, CDR2 FQNEAQ (reference sequence). The CDR3 sequence is CASSFSGRATDTQYF. The CDR3 DNA reads as TGTGCCAGCAGCTTTAGCGGGAGGGCCACAGATACGCAGTATTTT.

Only a few counts were recorded for this clone. V and J are TRBV18 and TRBJ2-1; TRBD1 matches 7 bases. The CDR3 is 13 residues long. J was trimmed by 7 bases and V by 4 bases; bases with no gene match: 4. Looked up from germline, CDR1 is KGHSH and CDR2 is LQKENI. The CDR3 bases are TGTGCCAGCTCACAACAGGGGACGAATGAGCAGTTCTTC. This encodes CASSQQGTNEQFF.

The chain couples TRBV27 to TRBJ2-7, with 10 bases aligning to TRBD2. From germline, CDR1 is MNHEY and CDR2 SMNVEV (reference sequence). V lost 0 bases, J lost 5 bases, and 4 bases stayed unmatched. CDR3 size: 15 residues. CDR3 in amino acids: CASSLSAGGVHEQYF. CDR3 DNA sequence: TGTGCCAGCAGTTTATCAGCGGGAGGGGTCCACGAGCAGTACTTC.

The chain links TRBV28 to TRBJ1-4, with 9 bases identical to TRBD1. The germline V gene has CDR1 MDHEN and CDR2 SYDVKM. The CDR3 runs 13 residues. Trimming cost V 9 bases and J 5 bases; bases outside gene matches: 4. DNA of the CDR3: TGTGCCAGTTATGGACAGGGGAATGAAAAACTGTTTTTT. It translates to CASYGQGNEKLFF.

This clone appeared a single time. The chain has TRBV28 and TRBJ1-2; possibly TRBD1 for D (5 bases). CDR3 length equals 13 residues. The V end was cut by 6 bases, the J end by 1 base, with 9 bases between. Germline V gene lookup returns CDR1 MDHEN and CDR2 SYDVKM. CDR3 protein: CASSPDSNYGYTF. CDR3 nucleotides: TGTGCCAGCAGCCCAGACAGTAACTATGGCTACACCTTC.

The V and J genes are TRBV4-2 and TRBJ2-6, with D uncertain. The CDR3 covers 15 residues. Germline V gene sequence: CDR1 LGHNA, CDR2 YNFKEQ. Trimming stripped 1 base from V and 0 bases from J, with 4 bases between. The CDR3 DNA reads as TGTGCCAGCAGCCAAGCCAGCTCTGGGGCCAACGTCCTGACTTTC. Translated, it gives CASSQASSGANVLTF.